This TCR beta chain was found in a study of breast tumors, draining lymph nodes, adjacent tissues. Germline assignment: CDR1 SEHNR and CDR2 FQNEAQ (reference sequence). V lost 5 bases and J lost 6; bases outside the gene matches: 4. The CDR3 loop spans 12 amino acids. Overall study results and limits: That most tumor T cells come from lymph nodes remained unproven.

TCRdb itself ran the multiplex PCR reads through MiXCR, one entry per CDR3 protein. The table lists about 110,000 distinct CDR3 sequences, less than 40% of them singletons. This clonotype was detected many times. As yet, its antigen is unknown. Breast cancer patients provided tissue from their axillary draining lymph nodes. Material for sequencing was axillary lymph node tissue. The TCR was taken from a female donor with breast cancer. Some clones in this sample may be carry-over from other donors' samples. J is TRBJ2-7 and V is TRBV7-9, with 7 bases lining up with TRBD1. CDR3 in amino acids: CASSEGAREQYF. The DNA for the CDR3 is TGTGCCAGCAGCGAGGGGGCCCGCGAGCAGTACTTC.